The clone carrying this TCR beta chain showed up just a few times. No antigen is known for it. TCRdb processed the reads anew with MiXCR; each CDR3 protein has one entry. The table lists fewer than 400,000 distinct CDR3 sequences, 15% to 20% of them singletons. These data come from a study of T cell repertoires in cytomegalovirus infection. Study details: Indications of both CMV infection and matching HLA type were provided by public TCR beta signatures.

The CDR3 runs to 18 residues. V was clipped by 3 bases and J by 8 bases, with 26 bases between them. Germline CDR1 and CDR2: MNHEY and SMNVEV (reference sequence). Findings and limits, study-wide: HLA-C-restricted TCR beta clonotypes specific for CMV led the ex vivo response. Adding up the frequency of public TCR beta families identified people who carried CMV plus the relevant HLA.

This clonotype was sampled from a human donor in good health (CMV status not recorded). Some clones in this sample may be carry-over from other donors' samples. Specimen: PBMCs. This chain connects TRBV27 to TRBJ2-1, with D hard to call. The CDR3 nucleotides are TGTGCCAGCAGTTTCAGACGTGCTACCGCCCCACCTTTCGATGAGCAGTTCTTC. This translates into CASSFRRATAPPFDEQFF.